This T cell receptor beta chain originates from a study of radiation and T cells in renal cell carcinoma. Treatment noted: 15 Gy SBRT to primary tumor, nephrectomy 4 weeks later. Nephrectomy followed 15 Gy stereotactic body radiation by 4 weeks. The study's findings and limits: Top 100 clonotypes averaged about 50% in irradiated versus around 45% in nephrectomy-only tumors. Tumor samples were small regions of around 0.91 g. Top tumor clonotypes rose in blood 2 weeks post-radiation, then contracted.

Only in-frame clones appear in the TCRdb table, and some are missing; sequencing was by immunoSEQ multiplex PCR. The data show roughly 10,000 clones, with 63% seen just once and about 16% held by the top ten. This CDR3 comprises 14 residues. In germline, CDR1 is SGHNT, CDR2 YYREEE (reference sequence). V lost 4 bases and J lost 2, with 9 bases in between. Details on this clone: Its antigen is currently unknown.

The source material was tumor tissue, sampled from a patient whose treatment included radiotherapy and nephrectomy. The chain joins TRBV5-4 to TRBJ1-4; weak D call: TRBD1 (5 bases). This receptor was taken from a woman in her forties or fifties with renal cell carcinoma. CDR3 sequence reads: CASSVGRTNEKLFF. The CDR3, as DNA: TGTGCCAGCAGCGTGGGACGGACTAATGAAAAACTGTTTTTT.